The next 26 T cell receptor beta chains were all read from a single sample in a study of cytomegalovirus exposure and HLA in healthy donors. The PCR ran on 60 Vbeta and 13 Jbeta primers. TCRdb keeps only in-frame clones here, not all; method: immunoSEQ multiplex PCR. This table holds about 110,000 clones, around 60% found once. Sequences were obtained from PBMCs. Receptors originate from a man younger than 45 in good health and CMV-seropositive.

This rearrangement joins TRBV7-3 to TRBJ2-5; 7 bases are a match to TRBD2. Per the germline V gene, CDR1 is SGHTA and CDR2 is FQGTGA. Germline trimming cut 2 bases from V and 6 bases from J; bases unmatched to any gene: 3. The CDR3 extends over 13 amino acids. The CDR3: CASSLAAGQTQYF. CDR3 DNA: TGTGCCAGCAGCTTAGCAGCGGGGCAGACCCAGTACTTC. The variable domain in full, with the rest retrieved from reference TRBV7-3 and TRBJ2-5, is GAGVSQTPSNKVTEKGKYVELRCDPISGHTALYWYRQSLGQGPEFLIYFQGTGAADDSGLPNDRFFAVRPEGSVSTLKIQRTERGDSAVYLCASSLAAGQTQYFGPGTRLLVL.

The rearrangement joins TRBV7-9 to TRBJ2-3; D is possibly TRBD2 (6 bases). CDR1 and CDR2 (germline): SEHNR, FQNEAQ (reference sequence). Deletions cut 3 bases from V and 5 bases from J, with 9 bases between. The CDR3 is 13 residues long. The CDR3 protein is CASSFVGGDTQYF. The CDR3 nucleotides read TGTGCCAGCAGCTTCGTGGGAGGAGATACGCAGTATTTT.

The rearrangement joins TRBV10-2 to TRBJ1-1; D not certain. Germline values: CDR1 WSHSY, CDR2 SAAADI. The CDR3 runs to 13 residues. Between the trimmed V and J ends, which lost 8 bases and 5 bases, there was a span of 15 bases. The CDR3 nucleotides read TGCGCCAGCTACTCAGAGGGCTGGACTGAAGCTTTCTTT. Amino acids: CASYSEGWTEAFF.

V gene TRBV5-1 combines with J gene TRBJ2-5; 9 bases agree with TRBD1. This CDR3 is 14 amino acids long. Trimming took 4 bases from V and 3 from J; bases not matched to a gene: 4. The V gene's germline CDR1 is SGHRS and CDR2 YFSETQ. In DNA, the CDR3 is TGCGCCAGCAGCCTATGGACAGGGGAAGAGACCCAGTACTTC. Translating it yields CASSLWTGEETQYF.

This chain joins TRBV5-1 and TRBJ2-5; TRBD2 aligns across 8 bases. The CDR3 extends over 14 amino acids. V was clipped by 5 bases and J by 4 bases; unmatched bases: 7. Per the germline V gene, CDR1 is SGHRS and CDR2 is YFSETQ. Here the CDR3 reads CASRPGGPRETQYF. The CDR3 DNA sequence: TGCGCCAGCAGGCCGGGGGGGCCGAGAGAGACCCAGTACTTC.

In its sample, this clone was seen a few times. The chain links TRBV4-1 to TRBJ1-2; D might be TRBD1 (6 bases). Trimming left V 0 bases short and J 4 bases short, with 12 bases between. The V gene's germline CDR1 is MGHRA and CDR2 YSYEKL. The CDR3 runs 15 residues. CDR3 coding DNA: TGCGCCAGCAGCCAAGAGGGGACATACGGCTATGGCTACACCTTC. Amino acid sequence: CASSQEGTYGYGYTF.

The rearrangement joins TRBV5-1 to TRBJ1-1; TRBD1 aligns across 7 bases. Germline values: CDR1 SGHRS, CDR2 YFSETQ. The CDR3 spans 13 residues. Losses at the gene ends were 5 bases for V and 6 bases for J; bases not matched to a gene: 7. CDR3 nucleotides: TGCGCCAGCAGACCGAGGGGGCATGCTGAAGCTTTCTTT. Its translation is CASRPRGHAEAFF.

The chain carries TRBV11-2 and TRBJ1-5, with D uncertain. The CDR3 consists of 14 residues. With 2 bases removed from V and 2 bases from J, the gap between germline ends came to 7 bases. Germline V gene lookup returns CDR1 SGHAT and CDR2 FQNNGV. DNA for the CDR3: TGTGCCAGCAGCTTACCCGGGGGCAATCAGCCCCAGCATTTT. Its protein product is CASSLPGGNQPQHF.

The rearrangement uses TRBV6-1 and TRBJ2-1; weak D call: TRBD1 (6 bases). CDR1 and CDR2 from the germline V gene are MNHNS and SASEGT. The CDR3 is made up of 15 amino acids. Trimming shortened V by 5 bases and J by 0 bases, and 11 bases separated the two germline ends. The DNA for the CDR3 is TGTGCCAGCAGTAAAGACAGGAGCTCCTACAATGAGCAGTTCTTC. Residues: CASSKDRSSYNEQFF.

This chain connects TRBV5-1 to TRBJ2-2; D uncertain. The CDR3 covers 15 residues. The V end lost 1 base, the J end lost 4 bases, and 11 bases lay between the germline ends. Per germline, CDR1 SGHRS and CDR2 YFSETQ. CDR3 amino acids: CASSLKTSLTGELFF. CDR3 nucleotides: TGCGCCAGCAGCTTGAAAACTTCCCTCACCGGGGAGCTGTTTTTT.

The J gene is TRBJ2-1, the V gene TRBV5-4, with D tentatively TRBD2 (6 bases). Germline V CDR1 and CDR2: SGHNT, YYREEE (reference sequence). V was pared by 0 bases and J by 4 bases, with 11 bases between. The CDR3 loop spans 15 amino acids. The chain's CDR3 is CASSLAAGPYNEQFF. CDR3 bases: TGTGCCAGCAGCTTGGCCGCGGGACCGTACAATGAGCAGTTCTTC.

This chain links TRBV5-4 with TRBJ2-1; D unresolved. CDR3 length equals 13 residues. V lost 9 bases and J 3 bases, leaving 13 bases between the germline ends. Germline V gene lookup returns CDR1 SGHNT and CDR2 YYREEE (reference sequence). The CDR3 is CATPSDIYNEQFF. Here the CDR3 DNA reads TGTGCCACCCCGTCAGACATCTACAATGAGCAGTTCTTC.

The rearrangement joins TRBV9 to TRBJ2-3; D is unresolved. Germline-derived CDR1 and CDR2 are SGDLS and YYNGEE. The CDR3 has 13 amino acids. The V end lost 3 bases, the J end lost 2 bases, and 7 bases lay between the germline ends. The CDR3: CASSELPTDTQYF. CDR3 in DNA: TGTGCCAGCAGCGAGCTCCCCACAGATACGCAGTATTTT.

The sample holds a few counts of this clone. The chain combines TRBV5-6 with TRBJ2-1; D is undetermined. The V and J ends lost 5 bases and 6 bases respectively, with 12 bases between them. Looked up from germline, CDR1 is SGHDT and CDR2 is YYEEEE. CDR3 length equals 13 residues. In DNA form, the CDR3 reads TGTGCCAGCAGTTACGAAACAGTCAATGAGCAGTTCTTC. This gives the protein CASSYETVNEQFF.

The chain recombines TRBV7-2 with TRBJ1-1, with 7 bases matching TRBD1. The V and J ends lost 5 bases and 5 bases, in that order; junction bases with no gene match: 8. This CDR3 is built from 14 residues. Germline V gene lookup returns CDR1 SGHTA and CDR2 FQGNSA. CDR3 DNA sequence: TGTGCCAGCAGCCCTGGACAGGTGACGACTGAAGCTTTCTTT. Its translation: CASSPGQVTTEAFF.

This chain links TRBV10-3 with TRBJ2-2; TRBD1 agrees at 7 bases. This CDR3 comprises 12 residues. Unmatched junction bases numbered 2, after V lost 7 bases and J lost 6 bases. CDR1 is ENHRY and CDR2 is SYGVKD in the germline V gene. Here the CDR3 reads CAINTGAGELFF. The CDR3 DNA is TGTGCCATCAACACAGGGGCCGGGGAGCTGTTTTTT.

The chain couples TRBV6-1 to TRBJ1-1; weak D call: TRBD1 (6 bases). The CDR3 has 15 residues. V lost 8 bases and J 6 bases, leaving 22 bases between the germline ends. CDR1 is MNHNS, CDR2 SASEGT, per germline. The CDR3 is CASGREGGQGAEAFF. The CDR3 nucleotides read TGTGCCAGCGGAAGGGAGGGGGGGCAGGGAGCTGAAGCTTTCTTT.

This clone has at least ten counts. The gene calls are TRBV11-3 and TRBJ2-1; TRBD2 aligns across 8 bases. V shed 7 bases, J shed 7 bases, and the junction held 6 bases outside the gene matches. The CDR3 is 13 residues long. Germline V gene data show CDR1 as SGHNT and CDR2 as YENEEA. For the CDR3, the DNA is TGTGCCAGCATCCAGCGGGGGAGTAATGAGCAGTTCTTC. This gives the protein CASIQRGSNEQFF.

This chain links TRBV5-1 with TRBJ2-4; 9 positions match TRBD1. V lost 4 bases and J lost 9; bases outside the gene matches: 8. The CDR3 has 14 residues. In germline, CDR1 is SGHRS, CDR2 YFSETQ. Here the CDR3 reads CASSLWDRDPIQYF. DNA of the CDR3: TGCGCCAGCAGCCTATGGGACAGGGACCCCATTCAGTACTTC.

The chain is built from TRBV4-1 and TRBJ1-1; D is unclear. The ends were cut back, 5 bases at V and 5 bases at J, with 12 bases in the middle. Per the germline V gene, CDR1 is MGHRA and CDR2 is YSYEKL. The CDR3 extends over 13 amino acids. The chain's CDR3 is CASSDISGTEAFF. The CDR3 coding sequence is TGCGCCAGCAGCGATATATCCGGGACTGAAGCTTTCTTT.

The chain couples TRBV27 to TRBJ2-7, with 8 bases aligning to TRBD2. The germline CDR1 and CDR2 sequences are MNHEY and SMNVEV (reference sequence). With 3 bases clipped from V and 3 bases from J, the junction kept 10 bases outside the gene matches. The CDR3 runs to 16 residues. CDR3 in amino acids: CASSLGSGGAYYEQYF. CDR3 DNA sequence: TGTGCCAGCAGTTTGGGCAGCGGGGGCGCTTACTACGAGCAGTACTTC.

CDR3 amino acids: CASSLVADYSNQPQHF. CDR3 sequence (DNA): TGTGCCAGCAGCTTAGTTGCGGATTATAGCAATCAGCCCCAGCATTTT. The rearrangement links TRBV7-8 to TRBJ1-5; D is ambiguous. CDR1 and CDR2 (germline): SGHVS, FQNEAQ. This CDR3 contains 16 residues. V was pared by 1 base and J by 0 bases, with 10 bases between.

The chain carries TRBV10-1 and TRBJ1-1; TRBD1 matches 7 bases. The CDR3 runs 14 residues. Germline V lookup: CDR1 WNHNN, CDR2 SYGVQD (reference sequence). Unmatched junction bases numbered 6, after V lost 4 bases and J lost 4 bases. CDR3 sequence: CASSVKTGPTEAFF. DNA for the CDR3: TGCGCCAGCAGTGTAAAGACAGGGCCCACTGAAGCTTTCTTT.

This clone has only a few counts. The J gene is TRBJ2-7, the V gene TRBV10-3, with 10 bases matching TRBD2. The CDR3 runs to 13 residues. Germline V gene data show CDR1 as ENHRY and CDR2 as SYGVKD. V lost 6 bases, J lost 3 bases, and 2 bases stayed unmatched. The CDR3 loop reads CAIRLAGHYEQYF. The CDR3 coding sequence is TGTGCCATCAGACTAGCGGGGCACTACGAGCAGTACTTC.

The CDR3 spells CASSLGLNEQFF. CDR3 nucleotides: TGCGCCAGCAGCTTGGGTCTTAATGAGCAGTTCTTC. The chain recombines TRBV5-1 with TRBJ2-1, with D unresolved. CDR3 length equals 12 residues. V lost 0 bases and J 7 bases, leaving 5 bases between the germline ends. CDR1 SGHRS and CDR2 YFSETQ come from the germline V gene. Looking up the rest from reference TRBV5-1 and TRBJ2-1 gives the full variable domain: KAGVTQTPRYLIKTRGQQVTLSCSPISGHRSVSWYQQTPGQGLQFLFEYFSETQRNKGNFPGRFSGRQFSNSRSEMNVSTLELGDSALYLCASSLGLNEQFFGPGTRLTVL.

V gene TRBV27 combines with J gene TRBJ1-2, with D maybe TRBD1 (6 bases). V lost 2 bases and J lost 6, with 31 bases in between. Germline V lookup: CDR1 MNHEY, CDR2 SMNVEV (reference sequence). The CDR3 spans 20 residues. In nucleotides, the CDR3 is TGTGCCAGCAGTTTACTGTCCACAGGGCCTAATTCAATCCTGGCGGATGGCTACACCTTC. The encoded protein is CASSLLSTGPNSILADGYTF.